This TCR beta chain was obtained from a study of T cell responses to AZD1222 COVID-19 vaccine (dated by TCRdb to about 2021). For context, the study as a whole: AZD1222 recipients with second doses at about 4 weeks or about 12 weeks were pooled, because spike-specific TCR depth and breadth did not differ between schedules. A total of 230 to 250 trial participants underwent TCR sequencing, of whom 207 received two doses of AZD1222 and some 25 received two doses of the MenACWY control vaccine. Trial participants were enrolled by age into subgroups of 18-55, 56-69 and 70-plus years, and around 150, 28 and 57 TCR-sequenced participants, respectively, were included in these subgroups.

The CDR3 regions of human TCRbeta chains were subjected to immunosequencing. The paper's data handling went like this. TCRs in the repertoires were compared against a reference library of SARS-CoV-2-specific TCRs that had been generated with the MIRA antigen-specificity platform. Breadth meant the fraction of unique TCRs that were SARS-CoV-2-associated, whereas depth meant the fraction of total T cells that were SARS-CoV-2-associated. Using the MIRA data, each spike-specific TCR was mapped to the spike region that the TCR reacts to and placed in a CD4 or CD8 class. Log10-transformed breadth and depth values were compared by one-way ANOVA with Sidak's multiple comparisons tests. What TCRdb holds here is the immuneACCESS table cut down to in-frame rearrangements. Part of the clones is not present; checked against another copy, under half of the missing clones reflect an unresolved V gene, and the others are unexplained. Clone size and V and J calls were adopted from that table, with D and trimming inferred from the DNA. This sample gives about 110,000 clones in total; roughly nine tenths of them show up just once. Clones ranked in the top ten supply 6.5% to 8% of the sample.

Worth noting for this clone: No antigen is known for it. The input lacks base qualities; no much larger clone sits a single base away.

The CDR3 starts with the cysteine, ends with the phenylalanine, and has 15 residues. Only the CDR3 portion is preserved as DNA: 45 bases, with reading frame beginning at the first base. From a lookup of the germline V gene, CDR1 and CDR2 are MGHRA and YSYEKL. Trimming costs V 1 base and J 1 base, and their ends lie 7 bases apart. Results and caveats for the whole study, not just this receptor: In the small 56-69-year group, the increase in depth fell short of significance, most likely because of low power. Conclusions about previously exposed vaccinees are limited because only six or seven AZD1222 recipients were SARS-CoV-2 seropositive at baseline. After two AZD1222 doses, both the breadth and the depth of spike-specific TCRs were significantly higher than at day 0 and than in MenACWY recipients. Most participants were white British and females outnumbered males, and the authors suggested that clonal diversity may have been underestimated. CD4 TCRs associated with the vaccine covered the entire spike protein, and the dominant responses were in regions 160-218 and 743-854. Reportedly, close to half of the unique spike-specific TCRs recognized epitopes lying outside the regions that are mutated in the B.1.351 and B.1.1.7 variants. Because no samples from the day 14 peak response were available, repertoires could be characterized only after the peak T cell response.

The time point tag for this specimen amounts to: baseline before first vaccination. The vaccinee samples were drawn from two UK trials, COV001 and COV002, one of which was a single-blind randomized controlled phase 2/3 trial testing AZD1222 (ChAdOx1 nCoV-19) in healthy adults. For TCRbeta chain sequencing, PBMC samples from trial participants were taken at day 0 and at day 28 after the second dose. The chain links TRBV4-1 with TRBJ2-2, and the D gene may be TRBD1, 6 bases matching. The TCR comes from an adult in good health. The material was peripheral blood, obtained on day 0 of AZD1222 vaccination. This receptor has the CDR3 CASSQGQENTGELFF. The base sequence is TGCGCCAGCAGCCAAGGACAGGAGAACACCGGGGAGCTGTTTTTT.